The 20 T cell receptor beta chains reported below all come from one sample, sequenced in a study of blood T cell repertoires in COVID-19. The data were produced by immunoSEQ multiplex PCR, yet TCRdb's version contains in-frame clones alone and is incomplete. Of around 130,000 clones listed, approximately 84% are singletons. Sequences were obtained from peripheral blood. The source of these receptors is a woman older than 75 with acute or convalescent COVID-19.

The chain uses TRBV5-1 and TRBJ1-2; possible D gene TRBD1, 6 bases. CDR1 and CDR2 (germline): SGHRS, YFSETQ. This CDR3 has 13 amino acids. Trimming removed 4 bases at V and 8 bases at J, with 15 bases between. The CDR3 coding sequence is TGCGCCAGCAGCCTCACAGGGCTCGACGGCTACACCTTC. It is translated as CASSLTGLDGYTF.

V and J are TRBV9 and TRBJ2-1; 10 nucleotides agree with TRBD2. CDR3 length: 14 residues. Germline assignment: CDR1 SGDLS and CDR2 YYNGEE. V dropped 4 bases and J dropped 6; count of bases not matched to a gene: 4. Here the CDR3 reads CASSPSGRVNEQFF. CDR3 in DNA: TGTGCCAGCAGCCCGAGCGGGAGGGTCAATGAGCAGTTCTTC.

This clone was recorded only once. This CDR3 reads CSVEAGLGGNEQFF. Here the CDR3 DNA reads TGCAGCGTTGAAGCGGGACTAGGGGGCAATGAGCAGTTCTTC. The chain recombines TRBV29-1 with TRBJ2-1, with 8 bases lining up with TRBD2. With V trimmed by 1 base and J by 6 bases, 5 bases remained unmatched. This CDR3 region has 14 residues. The germline gives CDR1 SQVTM, CDR2 ANQGSEA.

The V gene is TRBV3-1 (or the pseudogene TRBV3-2), the J gene TRBJ2-5; weak D call: TRBD1 (6 bases). The CDR3 is 16 residues long. The ends were cut back, 4 bases at V and 2 bases at J, with 17 bases in the middle. Germline values: CDR1 LGHDT, CDR2 YNNKEL (reference sequence). CDR3 in amino acids: CASSPLQGHPQETQYF. The CDR3 nucleotides read TGTGCCAGCAGCCCACTACAGGGACATCCACAAGAGACCCAGTACTTC.

V gene TRBV29-1 combines with J gene TRBJ1-4, with D perhaps matching TRBD1 (5 bases). Trimming stripped 8 bases from V and 6 bases from J, with 19 bases between. The CDR3 totals 14 residues. Looked up from germline, CDR1 is SQVTM and CDR2 is ANQGSEA. CDR3 nucleotides: TGCAGCCCGACCCGGCAGGGTCGAGATGAAAAACTGTTTTTT. Translating it yields CSPTRQGRDEKLFF. Supplemented by reference TRBV29-1 and TRBJ1-4, the full variable domain reads SAVISQKPSRDICQRGTSLTIQCQVDSQVTMMFWYRQQPGQSLTLIATANQGSEATYESGFVIDKFPISRPNLTFSTLTVSNMSPEDSSIYLCSPTRQGRDEKLFFGSGTQLSVL.

This CDR3 is CASIYYNRGLLSSGNTIYF. DNA of the CDR3: TGTGCCAGCATTTATTACAACAGGGGCCTATTGAGCTCTGGAAACACCATATATTTT. This chain uses TRBV21-1 with TRBJ1-3; the D call of TRBD1 is as the table states it, not checked on the DNA. TRBV21-1 counts as a pseudogene. The CDR3 is made up of 19 amino acids.

The CDR3 nucleotides read TGTGCCATCAGTGAGGAAGGGGGCAATCAGCCCCAGCATTTT. Protein sequence: CAISEEGGNQPQHF. The rearrangement joins TRBV10-3 to TRBJ1-5; possible D gene TRBD1, 5 bases. This CDR3 spans 14 amino acids. CDR1 and CDR2 (germline): ENHRY, SYGVKD. The V end lost 2 bases, the J end lost 2 bases, and 7 bases lay between the germline ends.

The V gene is TRBV10-1, the J gene TRBJ1-2; 9 bases line up with TRBD1. The CDR3 runs to 18 residues. CDR1 WNHNN and CDR2 SYGVQD come from the germline V gene (reference sequence). The ends lost 0 bases at V and 2 bases at J; junction bases unmatched: 10. The CDR3 nucleotides read TGCGCCAGCAGTGAGTCGGGCATACAGGGGGCCGGCAACTATGGCTACACCTTC. This codes for CASSESGIQGAGNYGYTF.

The gene calls are TRBV6-5 and TRBJ1-1, with a tentative D call TRBD1 (6 bases). The V and J ends lost 7 bases and 1 base respectively, with 13 bases between them. This CDR3 is built from 14 residues. Germline V gene sequence: CDR1 MNHEY, CDR2 SVGAGI. CDR3 loop: CASIRQVGNTEAFF. In nucleotides, the CDR3 is TGTGCCAGCATAAGACAGGTAGGGAACACTGAAGCTTTCTTT.

V usage is TRBV9 and J usage is TRBJ1-1, with 8 bases identical to TRBD1. From germline, CDR1 is SGDLS and CDR2 YYNGEE. This CDR3 region has 12 residues. After removal of 4 bases from V and 6 bases from J, the junction contained 2 bases not matched to a gene. The CDR3, as DNA: TGTGCCAGCAGCCCAGGGGGCGCTGAAGCTTTCTTT. It specifies CASSPGGAEAFF. Full variable domain (remainder filled in from reference TRBV9 and TRBJ1-1): DSGVTQTPKHLITATGQRVTLRCSPRSGDLSVYWYQQSLDQGLQFLIQYYNGEERAKGNILERFSAQQFPDLHSELNLSSLELGDSALYFCASSPGGAEAFFGQGTRLTVV.

The gene calls are TRBV19 and TRBJ2-1; perhaps TRBD2 as D (5 bases). Trimming shortened V by 5 bases and J by 2 bases, and 16 bases separated the two germline ends. Germline lookup yields CDR1 LNHDA and CDR2 SQIVND (reference sequence). The CDR3 has 16 amino acids. The CDR3 nucleotides read TGTGCCAGTAGTCCTCGTTCTGGGAGCGCCTACAATGAGCAGTTCTTC. It translates to CASSPRSGSAYNEQFF.

The V gene is TRBV6-5, the J gene TRBJ2-2; 8 nucleotides line up with TRBD1. Germline V gives CDR1 MNHEY, CDR2 SVGAGI. Trimming cost V 2 bases and J 8 bases; bases outside gene matches: 10. The CDR3 covers 16 residues. CDR3: CASSYGGWQGAGELFF. In nucleotides, the CDR3 is TGTGCCAGCAGTTACGGCGGTTGGCAGGGGGCGGGGGAGCTGTTTTTT.

The chain recombines TRBV18 with TRBJ2-7; TRBD2 aligns across 12 bases. Looked up from germline, CDR1 is KGHSH and CDR2 is LQKENI. The length of the CDR3 is 16 residues. J gave up 0 bases and V 3 bases, and 3 bases lay outside the gene matches. In nucleotides, the CDR3 is TGTGCCAGCTCACCGTTACTAGCGGGAGGCTCCTACGAGCAGTACTTC. Translating gives CASSPLLAGGSYEQYF. The full variable domain, in which reference TRBV18 and TRBJ2-7 provide the parts outside the CDR3, is NAGVMQNPRHLVRRRGQEARLRCSPMKGHSHVYWYRQLPEEGLKFMVYLQKENIIDESGMPKERFSAEFPKEGPSILRIQQVVRGDSAAYFCASSPLLAGGSYEQYFGPGTRLTVT.

The V call is TRBV6-6, the J call TRBJ2-5, with 7 nucleotides matching TRBD1. The CDR3 loop spans 13 amino acids. Germline assignment: CDR1 MNHNY and CDR2 SVGAGI (reference sequence). V lost 7 bases to trimming and J lost 6 bases; unmatched junction nucleotides: 8. The CDR3 DNA reads as TGTGCCAGCAAAGGGACAGCTCAGCAGACCCAGTACTTC. Translating gives CASKGTAQQTQYF.

The chain links TRBV6-2 or TRBV6-3 to TRBJ2-1; D may be TRBD1 (6 bases). The V end lost 0 bases, the J end lost 0 bases, and 9 bases lay between the germline ends. CDR1 MNHEY and CDR2 SVGEGT come from the germline V gene. The CDR3 spans 16 residues. The CDR3 region is CASSYSPRGSYNEQFF. CDR3 nucleotide sequence: TGTGCCAGCAGTTACTCACCCAGGGGCTCCTACAATGAGCAGTTCTTC.

V usage is TRBV18 and J usage is TRBJ2-3; tentatively, D is TRBD1 (6 bases). The V and J ends lost 5 bases and 2 bases respectively, with 11 bases between them. CDR3 size: 14 residues. Germline loops: CDR1 KGHSH, CDR2 LQKENI. The CDR3 DNA reads TGTGCCAGCTCAGCAACAGGGACCACAGATACGCAGTATTTT. Translating it yields CASSATGTTDTQYF.

The rearrangement joins TRBV7-2 to TRBJ2-3, with 8 bases identical to TRBD2. Trimming cost V 6 bases and J 2 bases; bases outside gene matches: 10. CDR3 length: 16 residues. Germline values: CDR1 SGHTA, CDR2 FQGNSA. CDR3 region: CASRSNRGGYTDTQYF. CDR3 in DNA: TGTGCCAGCAGGTCCAACCGGGGGGGGTACACAGATACGCAGTATTTT.

This clone has just one count. The rearrangement links TRBV27 to TRBJ2-3; D is unclear. Germline V CDR1 and CDR2: MNHEY, SMNVEV (reference sequence). Trimming shortened V by 5 bases and J by 0 bases, and 12 bases separated the two germline ends. CDR3 length: 15 amino acids. The CDR3 sequence is CASSKVGRSTDTQYF. The DNA of the CDR3 is TGTGCCAGCAGTAAAGTCGGCAGGAGCACAGATACGCAGTATTTT.

DNA for the CDR3: TGCGCCAGCAGCCCGAGGGAGGGCTATGGCTACACCTTC. It is translated as CASSPREGYGYTF. The V and J genes are TRBV4-1 and TRBJ1-2; D unresolved. CDR1 and CDR2 (germline): MGHRA, YSYEKL. The length of the CDR3 is 13 residues. V was trimmed by 4 bases and J by 4 bases, leaving 10 bases between them.

In this sample, this clone turned up once. The chain recombines TRBV5-5 with TRBJ2-6, with 7 positions matching TRBD1. CDR1 SGHKS and CDR2 YYEKEE come from the germline V gene (reference sequence). V trimming: 0 bases; J trimming: 8 bases; junction bases outside the gene matches: 8. This CDR3 is built from 16 residues. The DNA for the CDR3 is TGTGCCAGCAGCTTGGCCCCGACAGGGTTCCCCAACGTCCTGACTTTC. It codes for CASSLAPTGFPNVLTF.